These 4 T cell receptor beta chains share one sample of origin, sequenced in a study of blood T cell repertoires in COVID-19. Assay: immunoSEQ multiplex PCR; the TCRdb copy retains only in-frame clones and omits some. The data hold roughly 75,000 clones, with 75% to 95% observed a single time. The sequenced sample was peripheral blood. Receptors originate from a human donor in a cohort sampled during active COVID-19.

The J gene is TRBJ1-2, the V gene TRBV5-1; tentative D call: TRBD1 (6 bases). Trimming pared 3 bases from V and 2 bases from J, leaving 8 bases between. Germline V gives CDR1 SGHRS, CDR2 YFSETQ. The CDR3 loop spans 13 amino acids. The CDR3 bases are TGCGCCAGCAGCTGGGACATCAACTATGGCTACACCTTC. Translation gives CASSWDINYGYTF.

This sequence joins TRBV7-9 and TRBJ1-1, with a tentative D call TRBD1 (5 bases). V lost 2 bases and J lost 5, with 12 bases in between. The CDR3 length is 14 residues. Germline-derived CDR1 and CDR2 are SEHNR and FQNEAQ (reference sequence). This chain's CDR3 is CASSLSTGRTEAFF. The CDR3 DNA reads TGTGCCAGCAGCTTATCCACAGGAAGAACTGAAGCTTTCTTT.

V is TRBV5-1 and J is TRBJ2-3; no clear D gene. The CDR3 covers 12 residues. Germline lookup yields CDR1 SGHRS and CDR2 YFSETQ. Trimming took 4 bases from V and 0 from J, leaving 3 bases between them. As DNA, the CDR3 is TGCGCCAGCAGCCGGAGCACAGATACGCAGTATTTT. Translation gives CASSRSTDTQYF.

With regard to this clone: Different DNA sequences within this sample yield the same CDR3. The V gene is TRBV5-1, the J gene TRBJ1-5; unclear D gene. From germline, CDR1 is SGHRS and CDR2 YFSETQ. The germline V and J ends were trimmed by 0 bases and 1 base, with 5 bases remaining between them. The CDR3 runs to 14 residues. The CDR3 DNA sequence: TGCGCCAGCAGCTTGGGCGAAAGCAATCAGCCCCAGCATTTT. As protein: CASSLGESNQPQHF.